Here is one T cell receptor (beta chain) with its context. The limits of the CDR3 on the DNA are not certain, so only TCRdb's listed CDR3 is given. The data derive from a study of tumor and adjacent non-tumor tissue in lung cancer. Background on the study: Aged about 31 to 85 years, patients included about 11 men and 5 women with stage I to III disease.

Three rounds of nested PCR, following a modified ARM-PCR protocol, produced the TCRbeta library. Each CDR3 protein gets one entry after TCRdb re-called the multiplex PCR reads with MiXCR. The sample has under 95,000 distinct CDR3 sequences, around 57% seen once. This sample's RNA came from whole unsorted tissue. A total of 15 residues make up the CDR3, ends included. The germline V gene has CDR1 SGHAT and CDR2 FQNNGV. The sequenced sample consisted of lung tumor tissue. The gene calls are TRBV11-2 and TRBJ2-7; the table calls TRBD1, which could not be checked here. This TCR derives from a man between 65 and 85 years old with non-small cell lung cancer. This chain's CDR3 is CVSSLVGQGAYEQYF.